This TCR beta chain was profiled in a study of blood T cell repertoires in COVID-19. Study overall: Sources were T cells, B-cell-depleted T cells, or PBMCs; the material itself was cDNA or gDNA.

Patients from Seattle were sampled longitudinally, starting during active infection. This CDR3 spans 16 amino acids. With 0 bases clipped from V and 9 bases from J, the junction kept 11 bases outside the gene matches. Germline V gives CDR1 LGHNA, CDR2 YSLEER. As handled by the study authors: Reference gene primer amplification in the assay estimated nucleated cell counts. The protocol was immunoSEQ multiplex PCR, while the TCRdb copy is restricted to in-frame clones and leaves out a portion. From that table come the V and J calls and clone size; the DNA was used to work out D and trimming. The sample includes around 180,000 clones, about 81% of them seen just once.

This chain connects TRBV4-3 to TRBJ2-1, with 7 bases fitting TRBD1. The source material was peripheral blood. This sequence originates from a woman of 80 years or more with COVID-19, enrolled during active disease. The CDR3 sequence: CASSQDSWGQKSEQFF. The CDR3 DNA follows: TGCGCCAGCAGCCAAGATAGTTGGGGACAGAAGAGTGAGCAGTTCTTC.